The T cell receptor (beta chain) under discussion was sequenced for a study of T-cell memory formation after mild COVID-19. Turning to the study itself: TCR clusters largely stayed donor specific.

Regarding this clonotype: Its antigen is unidentified.

Broader study findings: Clones that contracted from day 15 to 85 had balanced CD4/CD8; later expanders were CD4+ biased. SARS-CoV-2 specificity was not confirmed for second-wave clones peaking on day 37.

The V gene end was trimmed by 0 bases and the J gene end by 3 bases; junction bases not matched to a gene: 9. Per the germline V gene, CDR1 is MGHRA and CDR2 is YSYEKL. The CDR3 spans 18 residues. Constant-segment primers were used for 5'RACE, and the resulting TCR alpha and TCR beta cDNA libraries carried sample barcodes and UMIs. TCRdb processed the 5' RACE reads anew with MiXCR; each CDR3 protein has one entry. The table has 550,000 to 700,000 distinct CDR3 sequences, 15% to 20% seen once; the top ten hold about 8.1%. V usage is TRBV4-1 and J usage is TRBJ2-2; 8 bases line up with TRBD2. The receptor was derived from an adult woman who had mild COVID-19 (a few samples of this study predate the infection). Cell type and time point are not known. The sequenced sample was PBMCs or a T cell subset sorted from them (not recorded which). For the CDR3, the DNA is TGCGCCAGCAGCCAAGAGGAAAGCGGGAGATCGTACACCGGGGAGCTGTTTTTT. Amino acid sequence: CASSQEESGRSYTGELFF.